Listed below are T cell receptor beta chains from one sample, sequenced in a study of cytomegalovirus exposure and HLA in healthy donors. Assay: immunoSEQ multiplex PCR; the TCRdb copy retains only in-frame clones and omits some. Of nearly 110,000 clones in the sample, over 55% are singletons; the top ten hold over 2.5%. The sample was PBMCs. The receptors originated from a female donor in good health and CMV-seronegative. Both conserved end residues are part of each CDR3. Some rows mark clone size as missing; the rest say once, few, many or name a class of expanded clone.

V gene	clone size	J gene	CDR3 protein
TRBV6-1	NA	TRBJ2-1	CASSVTARNERFF
TRBV27	NA	TRBJ2-2	CASSFIGRGTGELFF
TRBV28	few	TRBJ1-4	CASSAPEIWAGGEKLFF
TRBV27	NA	TRBJ2-7	CASSFGTSGNYEQYF
TRBV29-1	NA	TRBJ2-4	CSVEVPGLAGVVAKNIQYF
TRBV4-1	NA	NA	CASSPIRRPYEQYF
TRBV6-6	once	TRBJ1-1	CASTTGGTEAFF
TRBV4-1	NA	TRBJ1-2	CASSHPGAGYTF
TRBV9	NA	TRBJ2-1	CASSVTSGGYNEQFF
TRBV5-4	NA	TRBJ2-5	CASSPSGGRFQETQYF
TRBV27	once	TRBJ2-3	CASSSSRTGYADTQYF
TRBV5-1	NA	TRBJ2-5	CASSLIGATQYF
TRBV7-2	NA	TRBJ1-5	CASREGGGYQPQHF
TRBV5-1	NA	TRBJ2-5	CASSLSPRELQTQYF
TRBV9	NA	TRBJ2-1	CASSVVPAGAGGNEQFF
TRBV29-1	NA	TRBJ2-2	CSVGAGTNTGELFF
TRBV7-9	NA	TRBJ2-5	CASSFATSGRAGETQYF
TRBV29-1	NA	TRBJ2-6	CSADISSSGANVLTF
TRBV19	NA	TRBJ1-2	CASSRASGTGPTYGYTF
TRBV9	NA	TRBJ2-2	CASSVGLGLPHGELFF
TRBV5-1	NA	TRBJ2-1	CASSSPGLGSEQFF
TRBV21-1	NA	TRBJ1-5	CASSTPRLAKHF
TRBV28	NA	TRBJ2-3	CASNRPLWGDTDTQYF
TRBV5-1	NA	TRBJ2-2	CASSRFGQGVTGELFF
TRBV29-1	NA	TRBJ2-5	CSVGGETGLAQYF
TRBV6-1	NA	TRBJ2-2	CASSETRGRKNTGELFF
TRBV4-3	NA	TRBJ2-1	CASSRPGQGLNEQFF
TRBV2	NA	TRBJ2-7	CATKGESEQYF
TRBV5-1	NA	TRBJ2-1	CASSLASGSEQFF
TRBV9	NA	TRBJ2-2	CASSVGDRENTGELFF
TRBV30	NA	TRBJ2-5	CAWKKGLAGQVETQYF
TRBV2	NA	TRBJ1-3	CASSGATGRSGNTIYF
TRBV5-6	NA	TRBJ1-2	CVKTGQGINYGYTF
TRBV4-2	NA	TRBJ2-1	CASSPLSLESVYNEQFF
TRBV25-1	NA	TRBJ2-3	CASSPGTGVGDTQYF
TRBV28	NA	TRBJ2-2	CASTLGGPGELFF
TRBV14	NA	TRBJ1-2	CASSQDRSGVDGYTF
TRBV2	few	TRBJ1-1	CASTQDRGNTEAFF
TRBV28	NA	TRBJ1-2	CASSLIVGGTYGYTF
TRBV27	NA	TRBJ2-3	CASSFLFGGRARSTDTQYF
TRBV16	NA	TRBJ2-1	CASSRDTEQFF
TRBV6-5	NA	TRBJ1-2	CASSYYGGVGGYTF
TRBV7-8	NA	TRBJ2-1	CASSLGLSGSRGDEQFF
TRBV7-2	NA	TRBJ2-3	CASTAAFITDTQYF
TRBV10-2	NA	TRBJ1-2	CASSLPGGGYTF
TRBV6-5	few	TRBJ2-5	CASFTGTEETQYF
TRBV6-6	NA	TRBJ2-7	CASSYSSGSQYEQYF
TRBV9	few	TRBJ1-2	CASSVATGTYGYTF
TRBV11-2	once	TRBJ2-5	CASSRGQTPQETQYF
TRBV5-1	NA	TRBJ2-1	CASSLERGAYNEQFF
TRBV11-3	few	TRBJ2-1	CASSFQAGEQFF
TRBV2	once	TRBJ2-7	CASSAGLEQYF
TRBV10-3	few	TRBJ1-1	CAISNGAEAFF
TRBV5-5	NA	TRBJ1-6	CASSFKRGKASPLHF